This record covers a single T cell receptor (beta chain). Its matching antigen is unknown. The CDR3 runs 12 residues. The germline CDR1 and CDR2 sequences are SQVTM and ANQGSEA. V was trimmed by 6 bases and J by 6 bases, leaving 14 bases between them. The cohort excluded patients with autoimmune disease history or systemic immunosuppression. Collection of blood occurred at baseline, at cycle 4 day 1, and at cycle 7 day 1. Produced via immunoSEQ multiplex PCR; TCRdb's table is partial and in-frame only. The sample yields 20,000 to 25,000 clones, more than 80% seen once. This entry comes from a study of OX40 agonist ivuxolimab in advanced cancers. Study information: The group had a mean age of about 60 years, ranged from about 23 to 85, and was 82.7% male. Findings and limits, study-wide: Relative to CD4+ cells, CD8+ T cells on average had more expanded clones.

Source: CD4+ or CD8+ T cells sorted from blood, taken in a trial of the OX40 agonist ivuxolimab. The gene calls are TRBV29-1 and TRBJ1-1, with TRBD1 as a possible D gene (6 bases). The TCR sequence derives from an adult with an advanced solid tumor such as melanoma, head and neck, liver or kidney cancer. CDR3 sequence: CSVPWGAAEAFF. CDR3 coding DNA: TGCAGCGTACCTTGGGGGGCCGCTGAAGCTTTCTTT.